These 30 T cell receptor beta chains came from one sample sequenced in a study of identical twins. From the 5' RACE reads, TCRdb called clonotypes with MiXCR, one entry per CDR3 protein. The table lists a few hundred thousand distinct CDR3 sequences, 13% to 15% of them singletons. These same data were also listed under a study on yellow fever vaccine responses in identical twins.

The material sequenced was CD4+ T cells sorted from blood. The receptors were gathered from a woman between 18 and 29 years old in good health.

This clonotype showed up just a few times. The V and J genes are TRBV6-4 and TRBJ1-1, with unresolved D. This CDR3 comprises 13 residues. Trimming stripped 6 bases from V and 0 bases from J, with 8 bases between. CDR1 is MRHNA and CDR2 is SNTAGT in the germline V gene. The CDR3 sequence: CASSATVNTEAFF. In nucleotides, the CDR3 is TGTGCCAGCAGCGCAACCGTGAACACTGAAGCTTTCTTT.

Comment on this clonotype: At one end the junction does not follow the germline gene, possibly because of a read error. The V and J genes are TRBV7-2 and TRBJ1-2; tentatively, D is TRBD1 (5 bases). CDR3 size: 16 residues. Germline V lookup: CDR1 SGHTA, CDR2 FQGNSA. CDR3 nucleotide sequence: TGTGCCAGCAGCTCCTACCCAGGGACGGGCCCATATGGCTTCACCTTC. Residues: CASSSYPGTGPYGFTF.

The chain links TRBV29-1 to TRBJ2-7; perhaps D is TRBD1 or TRBD2 (6 bases each). V was pared by 5 bases and J by 5 bases, with 13 bases between. The CDR3 is 12 residues long. The germline V gene encodes CDR1 SQVTM and CDR2 ANQGSEA. The CDR3 loop reads CSVIGGVDEQYF. CDR3 bases: TGCAGCGTTATCGGGGGCGTCGACGAGCAGTACTTC.

The rearrangement uses TRBV4-3 and TRBJ1-2, with 10 nucleotides matching TRBD1. The germline V gene has CDR1 LGHNA and CDR2 YSLEER. J was trimmed by 8 bases and V by 4 bases; bases with no gene match: 10. The CDR3 is 15 residues long. CDR3 nucleotide sequence: TGCGCCAGCAGCCCAGAAGGGACAGGGGAAGTAGGCTACACCTTC. Encoded protein: CASSPEGTGEVGYTF.

About this clonotype: At one end, the junction sequence differs from germline, possibly due to a read error. The gene calls are TRBV20-1 and TRBJ2-1, with a tentative D call TRBD2 (6 bases). CDR1 DFQATT and CDR2 SNEGSKA come from the germline V gene (reference sequence). This CDR3 comprises 17 residues. CDR3 sequence: CCASDQMSPGRRQEQFF. The CDR3 DNA reads TGCTGTGCTAGCGACCAGATGTCGCCCGGGAGACGGCAAGAGCAGTTCTTC.

The sample holds a few counts of this clonotype. CDR3 coding DNA: TGTGCCAGCAGCCAGGCTAGCGGGGGGCAGTTCTTC. Encoded protein: CASSQASGGQFF. The chain employs TRBV3-1 and TRBJ2-1, with 10 bases identical to TRBD2. Trimming at V came to 3 bases and at J to 12 bases, leaving 2 bases not matched to a gene. This CDR3 has 12 amino acids. Germline CDR1 and CDR2: LGHDT and YNNKEL (reference sequence).

This clonotype was detected a few times. The V call is TRBV10-2, the J call TRBJ1-1; a possible D gene is TRBD1 (6 bases). V shed 2 bases and J shed 6 bases, with 22 bases lying between them. CDR1 is WSHSY and CDR2 is SAAADI in the germline V gene. The CDR3 extends over 17 amino acids. CDR3 protein: CASSEATGTPSGAEAFF. The CDR3, as DNA: TGCGCCAGCAGTGAGGCGACCGGGACACCCTCGGGCGCTGAAGCTTTCTTT.

This clonotype was recorded only once. This chain uses TRBV11-2 with TRBJ2-3, with 10 bases identical to TRBD2. CDR3 length equals 18 residues. The V segment lost 2 bases and the J segment 1 base; nucleotides outside the gene matches: 9. CDR1 SGHAT and CDR2 FQNNGV come from the germline V gene. Here the CDR3 reads CASSLFSGGGIRTDTQYF. CDR3 nucleotide sequence: TGTGCCAGCAGCTTATTCAGCGGGGGGGGGATTCGCACAGATACGCAGTATTTT.

In this sample, this clonotype turned up a few times. The chain carries TRBV5-1 and TRBJ2-1; 11 nucleotides agree with TRBD2. Per the germline V gene, CDR1 is SGHRS and CDR2 is YFSETQ. The V gene end was trimmed by 5 bases and the J gene end by 8 bases; junction bases not matched to a gene: 12. This CDR3 has 16 amino acids. The CDR3 here is CASRTSGIPLSYEQFF. CDR3 coding DNA: TGCGCCAGCAGGACTAGCGGGATCCCACTCTCATATGAGCAGTTCTTC. Together with reference TRBV5-1 and TRBJ2-1, the CDR3 gives the full variable domain: KAGVTQTPRYLIKTRGQQVTLSCSPISGHRSVSWYQQTPGQGLQFLFEYFSETQRNKGNFPGRFSGRQFSNSRSEMNVSTLELGDSALYLCASRTSGIPLSYEQFFGPGTRLTVL.

The V call is TRBV20-1, the J call TRBJ2-5, with D perhaps TRBD2 (5 bases). The CDR3 runs to 14 residues. Between the trimmed V and J ends, which lost 3 bases and 4 bases, there was a span of 15 bases. The germline CDR1 and CDR2 sequences are DFQATT and SNEGSKA (reference sequence). DNA of the CDR3: TGCAGTGCTAGTTTGGGCGGTGCGGGAGAGACCCAGTACTTC. Amino acid sequence: CSASLGGAGETQYF.

V usage is TRBV20-1 and J usage is TRBJ1-1; 9 bases fit TRBD1. This CDR3 has 12 amino acids. The trim removed 5 bases at V and 6 bases at J, leaving 4 bases unmatched. Germline V gives CDR1 DFQATT, CDR2 SNEGSKA (reference sequence). The CDR3 nucleotides read TGCAGTGCTGGACAGGGGTTCCCTGAAGCTTTCTTT. Residues: CSAGQGFPEAFF.

This clonotype was observed a few times. A much larger clonotype is one base distant, so this may be a read error. The chain recombines TRBV7-2 with TRBJ2-7, with TRBD2 matching over 7 bases. J gave up 3 bases and V 4 bases, and 0 bases lay outside the gene matches. Germline V lookup: CDR1 SGHTA, CDR2 FQGNSA. The CDR3 extends over 12 amino acids. CDR3 region: CASSWTSYEQYF. CDR3 bases: TGTGCCAGCAGCTGGACTAGCTACGAGCAGTACTTC.

V gene TRBV18 combines with J gene TRBJ2-5, with 7 bases fitting TRBD1. The CDR3 extends over 16 amino acids. Per the germline V gene, CDR1 is KGHSH and CDR2 is LQKENI. The ends lost 4 bases at V and 2 bases at J; junction bases unmatched: 10. CDR3 in amino acids: CASSRARGNQQETQYF. CDR3 nucleotides: TGTGCCAGCTCACGGGCCAGGGGGAATCAACAAGAGACCCAGTACTTC.

The chain joins TRBV20-1 to TRBJ2-7; 9 bases line up with TRBD2. This CDR3 contains 15 residues. Germline-derived CDR1 and CDR2 are DFQATT and SNEGSKA (reference sequence). V lost 3 bases and J lost 3; bases outside the gene matches: 9. The CDR3 DNA reads as TGCAGTGCTAGGCTAGCGGGGCTTAAGTTCTACGAGCAGTACTTC. It yields the protein CSARLAGLKFYEQYF.

In its sample, this clonotype was seen a few times. The J gene is TRBJ2-1, the V gene TRBV11-1; D may be TRBD1 (5 bases). V shed 2 bases and J shed 7 bases, with 9 bases lying between them. CDR1 and CDR2 (germline): SGHAT, FQDESV (reference sequence). The CDR3 is 13 amino acids. CDR3 nucleotides: TGTGCCAGCAGCTTAAGACAGAGTAATGAGCAGTTCTTC. This gives the protein CASSLRQSNEQFF.

This clonotype showed up just a few times. The V and J genes are TRBV19 and TRBJ1-1; D call uncertain. The CDR3 consists of 11 residues. The V end was cut by 8 bases, the J end by 2 bases, with 6 bases between. Germline lookup yields CDR1 LNHDA and CDR2 SQIVND (reference sequence). CDR3 coding DNA: TGTGCCAGTGACGATAACACTGAAGCTTTCTTT. It codes for CASDDNTEAFF.

The genes are TRBV18 and TRBJ2-1; tentative D call: TRBD1 (6 bases). Germline lookup yields CDR1 KGHSH and CDR2 LQKENI. Deletions cut 3 bases from V and 3 bases from J, with 9 bases between. The CDR3 has 14 amino acids. The CDR3 DNA is TGTGCCAGCTCACCGGCAGGGGTCTACAATGAGCAGTTCTTC. It codes for CASSPAGVYNEQFF.

This clonotype was seen a few times. This chain links TRBV3-1 with TRBJ1-2; D unresolved. Trimming cost V 0 bases and J 8 bases, with 10 bases left between them. CDR3 length equals 13 residues. The V gene's germline CDR1 is LGHDT and CDR2 YNNKEL (reference sequence). Here the CDR3 DNA reads TGTGCCAGCAGCCAAGAGAGGAAGGAGGGCTACACCTTC. This encodes CASSQERKEGYTF.

This clonotype was seen a few times. V gene TRBV3-1 combines with J gene TRBJ2-5, with TRBD1 matching over 7 bases. With V trimmed by 3 bases and J by 5 bases, 9 bases remained unmatched. Germline V gene lookup returns CDR1 LGHDT and CDR2 YNNKEL (reference sequence). The CDR3 sequence is 15 residues long. This CDR3 reads CASSQLDRVGETQYF. Here the CDR3 DNA reads TGTGCCAGCAGCCAGCTAGACAGGGTCGGCGAGACCCAGTACTTC.

In its sample, this clonotype was seen many times. The gene calls are TRBV12-3 or TRBV12-4 and TRBJ2-7, with unresolved D. Between the trimmed V and J ends, which lost 3 bases and 6 bases, there was a span of 15 bases. This CDR3 region has 14 residues. As DNA, the CDR3 is TGTGCCAGCAGTTTTAGGGCGAGGCTTGGCGAGCAGTACTTC. Protein product: CASSFRARLGEQYF.

There are a few counts of this clonotype. V usage is TRBV29-1 and J usage is TRBJ2-6; D is uncertain. This CDR3 has 15 amino acids. From germline, CDR1 is SQVTM and CDR2 ANQGSEA. V dropped 4 bases and J dropped 2 bases, with 12 bases sitting between them. The CDR3 DNA reads as TGCAGCGTTGGGGAAGCCTTCCCTGGGGCCAACGTCCTGACTTTC. The encoded protein is CSVGEAFPGANVLTF. The variable domain in full, completed from reference TRBV29-1 and TRBJ2-6, reads SAVISQKPSRDICQRGTSLTIQCQVDSQVTMMFWYRQQPGQSLTLIATANQGSEATYESGFVIDKFPISRPNLTFSTLTVSNMSPEDSSIYLCSVGEAFPGANVLTFGAGSRLTVL.

This clonotype occurred a few times. The CDR3 reads CAISAGASGNTIYF. As DNA, the CDR3 is TGTGCCATCAGTGCGGGCGCCTCTGGAAACACCATATATTTT. The gene calls are TRBV10-3 and TRBJ1-3; D not certain. V was trimmed by 4 bases and J by 0 bases, leaving 7 bases between them. The CDR3 loop spans 14 amino acids. CDR1 ENHRY and CDR2 SYGVKD come from the germline V gene.

This chain connects TRBV29-1 to TRBJ2-7, with TRBD2 identical over 10 bases. J lost 1 base, V lost 7 bases, and 10 bases had no gene match. The CDR3 extends over 15 amino acids. CDR1 SQVTM and CDR2 ANQGSEA come from the germline V gene. As DNA, the CDR3 is TGCAGCGCCCACACTCTACTAGCGGGGTCCTACGAGCAGTACTTC. As protein: CSAHTLLAGSYEQYF.

The sample holds a few counts of this clonotype. The V and J genes are TRBV7-2 and TRBJ2-1; possibly TRBD2 for D (5 bases). The length of the CDR3 is 14 residues. CDR1 is SGHTA and CDR2 is FQGNSA in the germline V gene. V was trimmed by 0 bases and J by 6 bases, leaving 9 bases between them. CDR3 sequence (DNA): TGTGCCAGCAGCTTAGCGCGCGGAGGCAATGAGCAGTTCTTC. Translating gives CASSLARGGNEQFF.

This clonotype occurred many times. This chain joins TRBV9 and TRBJ2-7, with D perhaps TRBD1 (5 bases). CDR3 length: 13 amino acids. With 2 bases removed from V and 6 bases from J, the gap between germline ends came to 12 bases. Germline V CDR1 and CDR2: SGDLS, YYNGEE. The CDR3, as DNA: TGTGCCAGCAGCGTCGCAGGGTCCCGCGAGCAGTACTTC. Amino acids: CASSVAGSREQYF. The variable domain in full, completed from reference TRBV9 and TRBJ2-7, reads DSGVTQTPKHLITATGQRVTLRCSPRSGDLSVYWYQQSLDQGLQFLIQYYNGEERAKGNILERFSAQQFPDLHSELNLSSLELGDSALYFCASSVAGSREQYFGPGTRLTVT.

This clonotype was counted only a few times. The CDR3 loop reads CASSRGLAGVQETQYF. The CDR3 nucleotides read TGTGCCAGCAGCCGGGGACTAGCGGGAGTCCAAGAGACCCAGTACTTC. The V and J genes are TRBV3-1 and TRBJ2-5; 14 bases align to TRBD2. CDR1 LGHDT and CDR2 YNNKEL come from the germline V gene (reference sequence). The J segment lost 1 base and the V segment lost 4 bases, leaving 2 bases of the junction unmatched. The CDR3 consists of 16 residues.

The chain is built from TRBV18 and TRBJ2-5; D gene uncertain. This CDR3 contains 13 residues. V was pared by 6 bases and J by 3 bases, with 11 bases between. The germline V gene encodes CDR1 KGHSH and CDR2 LQKENI. CDR3 nucleotides: TGTGCCAGCTCTCCCAACTCCGAAGAGACCCAGTACTTC. It yields the protein CASSPNSEETQYF.

This clonotype has just one count. The V and J genes are TRBV24-1 and TRBJ2-2; TRBD2 might be the D (6 bases). Trimming stripped 8 bases from V and 3 bases from J, with 12 bases between. From germline, CDR1 is KGHDR and CDR2 SFDVKD. The CDR3 is 14 amino acids. CDR3 nucleotide sequence: TGTGCCACCACGCGGGACGGAGACACCGGGGAGCTGTTTTTT. Translating gives CATTRDGDTGELFF.

This clonotype has just a few counts. The rearrangement links TRBV6-4 to TRBJ1-2, with D possibly being TRBD1 (6 bases). The CDR3 runs to 14 residues. V lost 4 bases to trimming and J lost 3 bases, with 12 bases between them. CDR1 is MRHNA and CDR2 is SNTAGT in the germline V gene. CDR3 DNA sequence: TGTGCCAGCAGTGTTGGGGGGGGCGACTATGGCTACACCTTC. Its protein product is CASSVGGGDYGYTF.

There are a few counts of this clonotype. The V gene is TRBV5-1, the J gene TRBJ2-1, with a weak D call TRBD2 (5 bases). V shed 2 bases and J shed 4 bases, with 16 bases lying between them. Germline CDR1 reads SGHRS; CDR2 reads YFSETQ. The CDR3 consists of 16 residues. CDR3: CASSFVIRSGYNEQFF. Here the CDR3 DNA reads TGCGCCAGCAGCTTCGTTATACGGTCGGGATACAATGAGCAGTTCTTC.